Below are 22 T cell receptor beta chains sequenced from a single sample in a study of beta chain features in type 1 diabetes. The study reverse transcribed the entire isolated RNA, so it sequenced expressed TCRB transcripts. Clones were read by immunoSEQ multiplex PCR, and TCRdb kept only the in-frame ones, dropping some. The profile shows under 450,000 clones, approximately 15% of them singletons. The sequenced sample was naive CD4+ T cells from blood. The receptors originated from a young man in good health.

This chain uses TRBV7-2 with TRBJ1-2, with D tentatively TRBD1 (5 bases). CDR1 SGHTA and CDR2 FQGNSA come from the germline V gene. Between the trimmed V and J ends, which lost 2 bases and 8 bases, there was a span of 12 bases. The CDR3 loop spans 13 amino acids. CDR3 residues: CASSLWTSEGYTF. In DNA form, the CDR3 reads TGTGCCAGCAGCTTATGGACAAGTGAGGGCTACACCTTC.

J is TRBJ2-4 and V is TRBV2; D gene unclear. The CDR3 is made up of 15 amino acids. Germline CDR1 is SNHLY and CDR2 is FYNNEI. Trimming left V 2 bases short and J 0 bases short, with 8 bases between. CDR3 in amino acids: CASSEFGLAKNIQYF. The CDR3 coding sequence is TGTGCCAGCAGTGAATTCGGGTTAGCCAAAAACATTCAGTACTTC.

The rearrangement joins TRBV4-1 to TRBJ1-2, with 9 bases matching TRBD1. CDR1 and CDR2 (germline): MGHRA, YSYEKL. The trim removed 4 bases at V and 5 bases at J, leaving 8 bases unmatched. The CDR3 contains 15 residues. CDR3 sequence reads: CASSPPRDRDYGYTF. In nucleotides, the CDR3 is TGCGCCAGCAGCCCCCCTCGGGACAGGGATTATGGCTACACCTTC.

The CDR3 spells CASSVSSGQQETQYF. CDR3 in DNA: TGTGCCAGCAGCGTATCTTCGGGACAACAAGAGACCCAGTACTTC. The rearrangement links TRBV9 to TRBJ2-5, with D perhaps TRBD1 (6 bases). Per the germline V gene, CDR1 is SGDLS and CDR2 is YYNGEE. Deletions cut 1 base from V and 2 bases from J, with 12 bases between. The CDR3 is 15 residues long.

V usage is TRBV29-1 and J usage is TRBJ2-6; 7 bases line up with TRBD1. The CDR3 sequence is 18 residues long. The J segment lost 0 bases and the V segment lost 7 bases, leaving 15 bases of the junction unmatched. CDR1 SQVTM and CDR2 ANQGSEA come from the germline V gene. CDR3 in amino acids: CSAASSGTDSSGANVLTF. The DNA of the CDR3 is TGCAGCGCCGCCTCTTCCGGGACAGATAGCTCTGGGGCCAACGTCCTGACTTTC.

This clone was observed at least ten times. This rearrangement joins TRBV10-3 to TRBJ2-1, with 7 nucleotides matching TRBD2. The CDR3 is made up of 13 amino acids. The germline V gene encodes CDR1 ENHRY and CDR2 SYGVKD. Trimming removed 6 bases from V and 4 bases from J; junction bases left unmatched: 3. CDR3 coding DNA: TGTGCCATCAGGCTAGCGGCTTACAATGAGCAGTTCTTC. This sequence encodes CAIRLAAYNEQFF.

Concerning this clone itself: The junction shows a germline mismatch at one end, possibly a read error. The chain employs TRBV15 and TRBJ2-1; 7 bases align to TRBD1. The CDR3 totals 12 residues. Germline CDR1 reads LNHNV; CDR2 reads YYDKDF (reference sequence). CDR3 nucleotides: TGTGCCACCAGCAGAGATGGACAGGCTCCCGTCTTC. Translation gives CATSRDGQAPVF.

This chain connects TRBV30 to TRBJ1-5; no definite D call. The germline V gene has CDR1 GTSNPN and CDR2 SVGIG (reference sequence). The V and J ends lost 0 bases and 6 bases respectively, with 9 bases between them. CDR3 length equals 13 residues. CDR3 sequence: CAWSVRVGQPQHF. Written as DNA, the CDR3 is TGTGCCTGGAGTGTACGGGTTGGTCAGCCCCAGCATTTT. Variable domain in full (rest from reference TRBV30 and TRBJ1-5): SQTIHQWPATLVQPVGSPLSLECTVEGTSNPNLYWYRQAAGRGLQLLFYSVGIGQISSEVPQNLSASRPQDRQFILSSKKLLLSDSGFYLCAWSVRVGQPQHFGDGTRLSIL.

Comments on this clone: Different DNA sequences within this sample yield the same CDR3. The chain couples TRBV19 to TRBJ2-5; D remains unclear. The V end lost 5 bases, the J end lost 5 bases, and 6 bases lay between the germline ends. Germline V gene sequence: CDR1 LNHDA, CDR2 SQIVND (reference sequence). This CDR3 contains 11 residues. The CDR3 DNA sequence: TGTGCCAGTAGTGTCGGTGAGACCCAGTACTTC. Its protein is CASSVGETQYF. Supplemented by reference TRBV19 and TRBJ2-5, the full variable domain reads DGGITQSPKYLFRKEGQNVTLSCEQNLNHDAMYWYRQDPGQGLRLIYYSQIVNDFQKGDIAEGYSVSREKKESFPLTVTSAQKNPTAFYLCASSVGETQYFGPGTRLLVL.

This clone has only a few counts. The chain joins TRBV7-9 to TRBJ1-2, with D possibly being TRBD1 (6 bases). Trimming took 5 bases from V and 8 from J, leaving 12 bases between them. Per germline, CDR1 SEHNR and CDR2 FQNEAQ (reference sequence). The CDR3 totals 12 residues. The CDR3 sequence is CASSGDRRGYTF. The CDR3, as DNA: TGTGCCAGCAGCGGCGACAGGAGAGGCTACACCTTC.

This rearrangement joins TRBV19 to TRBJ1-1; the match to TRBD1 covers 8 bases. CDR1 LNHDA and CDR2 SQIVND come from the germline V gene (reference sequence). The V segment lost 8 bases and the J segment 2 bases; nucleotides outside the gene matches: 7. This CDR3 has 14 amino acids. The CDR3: CASRRDRLNTEAFF. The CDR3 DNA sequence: TGTGCCAGTCGTAGGGACAGGTTAAACACTGAAGCTTTCTTT.

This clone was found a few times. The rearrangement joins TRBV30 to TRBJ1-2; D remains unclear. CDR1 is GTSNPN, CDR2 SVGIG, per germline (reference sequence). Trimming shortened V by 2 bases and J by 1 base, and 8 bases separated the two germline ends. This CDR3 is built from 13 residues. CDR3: CAWSHEGNYGYTF. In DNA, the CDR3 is TGTGCCTGGAGTCATGAGGGTAACTATGGCTACACCTTC.

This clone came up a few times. The CDR3 is CASSHQSGETYNEQFF. The CDR3 DNA is TGTGCCAGCAGCCACCAATCGGGGGAAACCTACAATGAGCAGTTCTTC. The chain couples TRBV7-6 to TRBJ2-1; perhaps TRBD2 as D (6 bases). The CDR3 has 16 amino acids. V was shortened by 5 bases and J by 2 bases, with 16 bases between the two germline ends. Germline V lookup: CDR1 SGHVS, CDR2 FNYEAQ.

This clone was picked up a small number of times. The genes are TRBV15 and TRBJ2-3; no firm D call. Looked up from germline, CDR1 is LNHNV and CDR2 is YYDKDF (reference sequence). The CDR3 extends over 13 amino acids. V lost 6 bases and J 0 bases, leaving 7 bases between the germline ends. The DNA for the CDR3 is TGTGCCACCAGTGTCCCGAGCACAGATACGCAGTATTTT. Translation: CATSVPSTDTQYF.

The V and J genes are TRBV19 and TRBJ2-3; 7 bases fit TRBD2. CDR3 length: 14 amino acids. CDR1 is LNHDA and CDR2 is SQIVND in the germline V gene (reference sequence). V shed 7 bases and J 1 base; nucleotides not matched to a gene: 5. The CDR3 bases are TGTGCCAGTAAAAGAAGCGGGGGCACAGATACGCAGTATTTT. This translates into CASKRSGGTDTQYF.

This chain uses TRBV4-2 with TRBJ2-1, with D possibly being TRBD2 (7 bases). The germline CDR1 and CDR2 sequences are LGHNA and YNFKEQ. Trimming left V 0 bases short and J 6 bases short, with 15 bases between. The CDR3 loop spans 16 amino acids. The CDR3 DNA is TGTGCCAGCAGCCAAGAAGGAAGCGGGACACTCAATGAGCAGTTCTTC. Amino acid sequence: CASSQEGSGTLNEQFF.

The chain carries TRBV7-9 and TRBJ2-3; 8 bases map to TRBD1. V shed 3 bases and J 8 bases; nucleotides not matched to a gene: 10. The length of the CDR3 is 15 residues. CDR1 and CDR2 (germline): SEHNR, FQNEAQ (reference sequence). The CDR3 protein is CASSFGQGTSGTQYF. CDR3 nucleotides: TGTGCCAGCAGCTTCGGACAGGGAACGTCTGGTACGCAGTATTTT.

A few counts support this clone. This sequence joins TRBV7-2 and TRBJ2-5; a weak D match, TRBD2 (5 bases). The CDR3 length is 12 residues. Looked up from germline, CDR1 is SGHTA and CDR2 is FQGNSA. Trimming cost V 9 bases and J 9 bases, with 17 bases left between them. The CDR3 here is CASRGDGMAQYF. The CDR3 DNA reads TGTGCCAGTCGGGGTGACGGGATGGCCCAGTACTTC.

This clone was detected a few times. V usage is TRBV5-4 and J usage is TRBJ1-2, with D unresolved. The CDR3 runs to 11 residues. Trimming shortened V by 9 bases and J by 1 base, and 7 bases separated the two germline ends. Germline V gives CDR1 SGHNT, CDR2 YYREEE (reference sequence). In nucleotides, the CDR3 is TGTGCCACCTCGGGTAACTATGGCTACACCTTC. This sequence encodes CATSGNYGYTF.

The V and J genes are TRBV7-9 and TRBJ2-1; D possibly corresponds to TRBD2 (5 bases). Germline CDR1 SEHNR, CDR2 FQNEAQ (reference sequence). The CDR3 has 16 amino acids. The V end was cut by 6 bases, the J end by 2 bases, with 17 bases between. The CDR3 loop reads CASSSIGGRTYNEQFF. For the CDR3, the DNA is TGTGCCAGCAGTTCCATTGGAGGTCGGACCTACAATGAGCAGTTCTTC.

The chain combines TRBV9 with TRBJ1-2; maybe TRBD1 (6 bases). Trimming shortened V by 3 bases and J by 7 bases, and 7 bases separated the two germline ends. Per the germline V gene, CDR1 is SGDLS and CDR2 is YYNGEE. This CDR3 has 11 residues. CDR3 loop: CASSDRAGYTF. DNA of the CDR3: TGTGCCAGCAGCGACAGGGCTGGCTACACCTTC.

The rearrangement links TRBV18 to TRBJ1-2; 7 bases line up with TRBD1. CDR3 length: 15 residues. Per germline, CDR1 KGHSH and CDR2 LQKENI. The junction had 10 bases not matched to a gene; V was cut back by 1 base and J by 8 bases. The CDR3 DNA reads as TGTGCCAGCTCACCACGGGGACAGTTCCTGTGGGGCTACACCTTC. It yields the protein CASSPRGQFLWGYTF.